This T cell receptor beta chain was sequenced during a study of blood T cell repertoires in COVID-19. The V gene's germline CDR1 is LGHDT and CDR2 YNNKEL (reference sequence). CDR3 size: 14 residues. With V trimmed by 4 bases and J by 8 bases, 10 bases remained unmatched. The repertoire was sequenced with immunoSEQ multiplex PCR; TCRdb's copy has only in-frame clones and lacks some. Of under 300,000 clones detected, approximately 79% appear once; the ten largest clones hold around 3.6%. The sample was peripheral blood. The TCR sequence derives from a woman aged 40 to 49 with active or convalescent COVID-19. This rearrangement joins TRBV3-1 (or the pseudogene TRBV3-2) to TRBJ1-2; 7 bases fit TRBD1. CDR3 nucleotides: TGTGCCAGCAGCCCCGGGACAGCCTCAAGAGGCTACACCTTC. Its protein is CASSPGTASRGYTF.